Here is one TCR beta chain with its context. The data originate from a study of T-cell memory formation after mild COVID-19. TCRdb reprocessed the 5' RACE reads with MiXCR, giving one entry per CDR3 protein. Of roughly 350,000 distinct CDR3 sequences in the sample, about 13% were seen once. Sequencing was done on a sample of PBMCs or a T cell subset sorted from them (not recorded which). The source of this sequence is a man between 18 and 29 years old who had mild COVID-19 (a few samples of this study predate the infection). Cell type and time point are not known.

DNA of the CDR3: TGTGCCAGCAGCTTGGCGGCTTCGGGCCCCTACGAGCAGTACTTC. Translation gives CASSLAASGPYEQYF. The chain recombines TRBV5-5 with TRBJ2-7; D remains ambiguous. V lost 0 bases and J 2 bases, leaving 12 bases between the germline ends. The CDR3 is 15 residues long. Germline V gene data show CDR1 as SGHKS and CDR2 as YYEKEE (reference sequence).